These 8 T cell receptor beta chains originate from one sample sequenced in a study of blood T cell repertoires in COVID-19. Sequenced by immunoSEQ multiplex PCR; TCRdb stores in-frame clones only, minus some. This sample has some 300,000 clones, with roughly 84% found just once. Sequencing was performed on PBMCs or T cells enriched from blood (not recorded which). Receptor source: a woman aged 25-40 years who had recovered from COVID-19.

The chain carries TRBV7-9 and TRBJ2-5; 7 bases align to TRBD1. The CDR3 loop spans 15 amino acids. The V segment lost 0 bases and the J segment 0 bases; nucleotides outside the gene matches: 1. Germline V gene sequence: CDR1 SEHNR, CDR2 FQNEAQ (reference sequence). The CDR3 sequence: CASSLAGGNQETQYF. CDR3 bases: TGTGCCAGCAGCTTAGCAGGGGGCAACCAAGAGACCCAGTACTTC.

This chain joins TRBV6-4 and TRBJ2-3; possible D gene TRBD1, 5 bases. Trimming stripped 6 bases from V and 4 bases from J, with 11 bases between. Germline-derived CDR1 and CDR2 are MRHNA and SNTAGT. The length of the CDR3 is 13 residues. This CDR3 is CASSERQSDTQYF. The CDR3 DNA follows: TGTGCCAGCAGCGAACGACAGTCAGATACGCAGTATTTT.

V gene TRBV7-9 combines with J gene TRBJ1-1; perhaps TRBD1 as D (6 bases). Per the germline V gene, CDR1 is SEHNR and CDR2 is FQNEAQ (reference sequence). The ends were cut back, 3 bases at V and 6 bases at J, with 8 bases in the middle. This CDR3 spans 12 amino acids. The CDR3 loop is CASSFQGSEAFF. The CDR3 nucleotides read TGTGCCAGCAGCTTTCAGGGGTCTGAAGCTTTCTTT.

The V call is TRBV7-8, the J call TRBJ1-5; D is unclear. Per the germline V gene, CDR1 is SGHVS and CDR2 is FQNEAQ. The length of the CDR3 is 15 residues. Trimming took off 5 bases at V and 0 bases at J, with 11 bases between the two ends. The CDR3 loop is CASSLKHTSNQPQHF. The CDR3 DNA is TGTGCCAGCAGCCTTAAGCATACTAGCAATCAGCCCCAGCATTTT.

This chain uses TRBV5-1 with TRBJ2-7; 12 bases match TRBD1. The CDR3 totals 16 residues. Looked up from germline, CDR1 is SGHRS and CDR2 is YFSETQ. V lost 6 bases to trimming and J lost 5 bases; unmatched junction nucleotides: 12. The CDR3 reads CASMVIPGQGAHEQYF. The CDR3 nucleotides read TGCGCCAGCATGGTAATCCCGGGACAGGGGGCCCACGAGCAGTACTTC. Combining the CDR3 with reference TRBV5-1 and TRBJ2-7 gives the whole variable domain KAGVTQTPRYLIKTRGQQVTLSCSPISGHRSVSWYQQTPGQGLQFLFEYFSETQRNKGNFPGRFSGRQFSNSRSEMNVSTLELGDSALYLCASMVIPGQGAHEQYFGPGTRLTVT.

The chain employs TRBV19 and TRBJ2-3, with TRBD1 as a possible D gene (5 bases). V was shortened by 1 base and J by 0 bases, with 8 bases between the two germline ends. CDR1 and CDR2 from the germline V gene are LNHDA and SQIVND (reference sequence). The CDR3 length is 15 residues. CDR3 bases: TGTGCCAGTAGTATAGTGGCAGGGAGCACAGATACGCAGTATTTT. Its translation: CASSIVAGSTDTQYF.

This chain links TRBV27 with TRBJ1-2; D not certain. Trimming left V 3 bases short and J 6 bases short, with 11 bases between. The germline gives CDR1 MNHEY, CDR2 SMNVEV (reference sequence). The length of the CDR3 is 13 residues. The CDR3 sequence is CASSFIPPDGYTF. Written as DNA, the CDR3 is TGTGCCAGCAGTTTTATTCCCCCTGATGGCTACACCTTC.

The chain links TRBV28 to TRBJ2-7, with TRBD1 identical over 7 bases. V lost 6 bases to trimming and J lost 0 bases; unmatched junction nucleotides: 11. Germline V CDR1 and CDR2: MDHEN, SYDVKM. The length of the CDR3 is 16 residues. CDR3 protein: CASRLLGQVGSYEQYF. The CDR3 DNA reads as TGTGCCAGCAGACTACTCGGACAGGTGGGCTCCTACGAGCAGTACTTC. The full variable domain, its missing parts supplied by reference TRBV28 and TRBJ2-7, is DVKVTQSSRYLVKRTGEKVFLECVQDMDHENMFWYRQDPGLGLRLIYFSYDVKMKEKGDIPEGYSVSREKKERFSLILESASTNQTSMYLCASRLLGQVGSYEQYFGPGTRLTVT.